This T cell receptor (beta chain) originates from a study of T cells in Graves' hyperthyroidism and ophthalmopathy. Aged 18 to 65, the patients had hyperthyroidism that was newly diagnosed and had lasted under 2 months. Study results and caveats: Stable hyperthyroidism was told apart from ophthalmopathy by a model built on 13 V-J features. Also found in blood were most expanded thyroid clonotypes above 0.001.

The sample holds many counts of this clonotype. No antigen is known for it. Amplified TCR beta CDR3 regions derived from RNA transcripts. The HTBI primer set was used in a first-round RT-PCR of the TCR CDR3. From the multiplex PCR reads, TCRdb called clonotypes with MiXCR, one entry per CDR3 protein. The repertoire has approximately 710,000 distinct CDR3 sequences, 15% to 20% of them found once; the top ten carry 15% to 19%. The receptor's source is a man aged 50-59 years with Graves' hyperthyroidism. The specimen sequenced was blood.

The CDR3 sequence is CASSFNVGEQFF. Here the CDR3 DNA reads TGTGCCAGCAGTTTCAATGTTGGTGAGCAGTTCTTC. V and J are TRBV27 and TRBJ2-1; no firm D call. Germline lookup yields CDR1 MNHEY and CDR2 SMNVEV (reference sequence). The CDR3 loop spans 12 amino acids. V was clipped by 3 bases and J by 9 bases, with 9 bases between them.